The 19 T cell receptor beta chains reported below all come from one sample, sequenced in a study of Graves' ophthalmopathy and Graves' hyperthyroidism. The study amplified TCR beta CDR3 regions using RNA transcripts. In the first round, RT-PCR was carried out with HTBI primers, and a multiplex PCR formed the second round. In TCRdb, the multiplex PCR reads were re-called with MiXCR into one record per CDR3 protein. The sample lists around 1.1 million distinct CDR3 sequences, 35% to 40% occurring once. The sample consisted of peripheral blood or thyroid tissue (not recorded which). The receptor source for this set is an adult man with Graves' hyperthyroidism.

In its sample, this clonotype was seen many times. The chain couples TRBV2 to TRBJ2-5; possibly TRBD2 for D (6 bases). The germline CDR1 and CDR2 sequences are SNHLY and FYNNEI. With 5 bases removed from V and 2 bases from J, the gap between germline ends came to 15 bases. There are 15 residues in the CDR3. The CDR3 spells CASSLARRDQETQYF. The DNA for the CDR3 is TGTGCCAGCAGTCTTGCCCGGAGGGATCAAGAGACCCAGTACTTC. Complete variable domain (other parts from reference TRBV2 and TRBJ2-5): EPEVTQTPSHQVTQMGQEVILRCVPISNHLYFYWYRQILGQKVEFLVSFYNNEISEKSEIFDDQFSVERPDGSNFTLKIRSTKLEDSAMYFCASSLARRDQETQYFGPGTRLLVL.

The V gene is TRBV10-3, the J gene TRBJ1-6, with D unresolved. Germline values: CDR1 ENHRY, CDR2 SYGVKD. V was cut by 5 bases and J by 11 bases, with 25 bases left in between. This CDR3 comprises 17 residues. The CDR3 DNA follows: TGTGCCATCAGTTACCAGACAAGCTCGGCGTCGGCGACACCCCTCCACTTT. The encoded protein is CAISYQTSSASATPLHF.

The sample holds many counts of this clonotype. The chain combines TRBV5-4 with TRBJ2-5, with TRBD1 matching over 12 bases. Trimming cost V 3 bases and J 5 bases; bases outside gene matches: 8. Germline loops: CDR1 SGHNT, CDR2 YYREEE (reference sequence). This CDR3 has 16 amino acids. In DNA, the CDR3 is TGTGCCAGCAGCTCTCCGGGACAGGGGGCGGGGGAGACCCAGTACTTC. Protein sequence: CASSSPGQGAGETQYF. The entire variable domain, with the rest obtained from reference TRBV5-4 and TRBJ2-5, is as follows: ETGVTQSPTHLIKTRGQQVTLRCSSQSGHNTVSWYQQALGQGPQFIFQYYREEENGRGNFPPRFSGLQFPNYSSELNVNALELDDSALYLCASSSPGQGAGETQYFGPGTRLLVL.

The V and J genes are TRBV7-9 and TRBJ2-6, with 9 nucleotides matching TRBD1. Germline V gives CDR1 SEHNR, CDR2 FQNEAQ (reference sequence). The CDR3 loop spans 16 amino acids. V lost 8 bases and J lost 2; bases outside the gene matches: 7. DNA for the CDR3: TGTGCCAGCGGACCTACAGGGGGCGCTGGGGCCAACGTCCTGACTTTC. It yields the protein CASGPTGGAGANVLTF.

For this clonotype: A clone one base away is much larger, so this may be a read error. It is likely a read error, because the conserved phenylalanine at the end of the CDR3 is missing. This chain uses TRBV7-6 with TRBJ1-1, with D possibly matching TRBD1 (6 bases). Per germline, CDR1 SGHVS and CDR2 FNYEAQ. This CDR3 region has 14 residues. CDR3 sequence reads: CASNLGGANTEAFS. As DNA, the CDR3 is TGTGCCAGCAACTTAGGGGGGGCGAACACTGAAGCTTTCTCT.

This clonotype was found once. The chain has TRBV29-1 and TRBJ1-1; 8 bases match TRBD1. The CDR3 has 15 residues. V was clipped by 4 bases and J by 5 bases; unmatched bases: 12. CDR1 is SQVTM, CDR2 ANQGSEA, per germline. CDR3 sequence (DNA): TGCAGCGTTGTCACAGGGGGGGGCATAGGGACTGAAGCTTTCTTT. Its protein product is CSVVTGGGIGTEAFF.

This clonotype was detected only a few times. The chain is built from TRBV20-1 and TRBJ2-5; a weak D match, TRBD1 (6 bases). The CDR3 covers 14 residues. Germline CDR1 reads DFQATT; CDR2 reads SNEGSKA (reference sequence). Trimming shortened V by 4 bases and J by 1 base, and 13 bases separated the two germline ends. This CDR3 reads CSAMSGRGQETQYF. CDR3 DNA sequence: TGCAGTGCTATGTCGGGCAGGGGCCAAGAGACCCAGTACTTC.

Note on this clonotype: The junction does not match germline at one end; this may be a read error. The V call is TRBV29-1, the J call TRBJ2-5; D is unresolved. Gene TRBJ2-4 matches the end of the DNA better, so the J call may be wrong. Germline V gives CDR1 SQVTM, CDR2 ANQGSEA. The CDR3 spans 11 residues. The CDR3 coding sequence is TGCAGCGTTGGAGCCGAAAACATTCAGTACTTC. Protein product: CSVGAENIQYF.

Many counts were recorded for this clonotype. This chain joins TRBV12-3 or TRBV12-4 and TRBJ1-5; the D is unclear. The ends were cut back, 7 bases at V and 6 bases at J, with 13 bases in the middle. The CDR3 is made up of 13 amino acids. The CDR3 sequence: CASTRENAQPQHF. The CDR3 DNA reads TGTGCCAGCACTCGAGAAAACGCTCAGCCCCAGCATTTT.

This clonotype has just a few counts. V usage is TRBV29-1 and J usage is TRBJ2-3; possibly TRBD2 for D (5 bases). V shed 6 bases and J shed 2 bases, with 12 bases lying between them. Germline values: CDR1 SQVTM, CDR2 ANQGSEA. The CDR3 is made up of 13 amino acids. CDR3: CSVEAAYTDTQYF. The CDR3 nucleotides read TGCAGCGTGGAGGCGGCATACACAGATACGCAGTATTTT.

This clonotype has only a few counts. The rearrangement uses TRBV30 and TRBJ1-5, with a possible D match to TRBD1 (5 bases). The germline V and J ends were trimmed by 5 bases and 0 bases, with 8 bases remaining between them. From germline, CDR1 is GTSNPN and CDR2 SVGIG (reference sequence). This CDR3 spans 13 amino acids. CDR3 in amino acids: CAWAGGSNQPQHF. In DNA form, the CDR3 reads TGTGCCTGGGCCGGGGGTAGCAATCAGCCCCAGCATTTT.

The rearrangement joins TRBV9 to TRBJ2-7, with 7 bases aligning to TRBD1. Germline V gene lookup returns CDR1 SGDLS and CDR2 YYNGEE. The CDR3 has 11 residues. CDR3 in DNA: TGTGCTAGAGAGACAGGGACCGAGCAGTACTTC. Protein product: CARETGTEQYF. Together with reference TRBV9 and TRBJ2-7, the CDR3 gives the full variable domain: DSGVTQTPKHLITATGQRVTLRCSPRSGDLSVYWYQQSLDQGLQFLIQYYNGEERAKGNILERFSAQQFPDLHSELNLSSLELGDSALYFCARETGTEQYFGPGTRLTVT.

In its sample, this clonotype was seen a few times. This rearrangement joins TRBV7-2 to TRBJ2-6; no definite D call. Germline V CDR1 and CDR2: SGHTA, FQGNSA. The CDR3 has 15 amino acids. Trimming stripped 8 bases from V and 2 bases from J, with 13 bases between. The DNA of the CDR3 is TGTGCCAGCTTTCTTCTCCAGGCTGGGGCCAACGTCCTGACTTTC. This encodes CASFLLQAGANVLTF.

This clonotype was seen more than once but under ten times. The chain joins TRBV30 to TRBJ1-6; 7 nucleotides agree with TRBD1. The trim removed 0 bases at V and 11 bases at J, leaving 7 bases unmatched. Germline V gene data show CDR1 as GTSNPN and CDR2 as SVGIG (reference sequence). CDR3 length: 14 amino acids. The CDR3 spells CAWSVEGGWAPLHF. For the CDR3, the DNA is TGTGCCTGGAGTGTAGAAGGGGGCTGGGCACCCCTCCACTTT.

The table lists this clonotype with a count of one. This clone may be a read error of a much larger clone one base away. The chain uses TRBV5-1 and TRBJ2-7; the D call may be TRBD1 or TRBD2 (5 bases each). Germline loops: CDR1 SGHRS, CDR2 YFSETQ. CDR3 length: 12 amino acids. V shed 5 bases and J shed 7 bases, with 13 bases lying between them. The CDR3 nucleotides are TGCGCCAGCAGGCGGGCAGGGAAAGAGCAGTACTTC. It codes for CASRRAGKEQYF.

V is TRBV12-3 or TRBV12-4 and J is TRBJ1-2, with a tentative D call TRBD1 (6 bases). V lost 4 bases, J lost 6 bases, and 18 bases lay in between. This CDR3 comprises 15 residues. CDR3 sequence: CASSYSGQQGDGYTF. The CDR3, as DNA: TGTGCCAGCAGTTACTCGGGACAACAGGGTGATGGCTACACCTTC.

This clonotype came up a few times. The chain uses TRBV9 and TRBJ1-2; D is uncertain. Germline V lookup: CDR1 SGDLS, CDR2 YYNGEE. This CDR3 is built from 15 residues. V shed 0 bases and J shed 10 bases, with 19 bases lying between them. DNA of the CDR3: TGTGCCAGCAGCGTAGACCCTAACAGTATAAAGGACTACACCTTC. As protein: CASSVDPNSIKDYTF.

Turning to this clonotype: A read error may account for a junction end that differs from germline. The chain carries TRBV10-3 and TRBJ1-5; D uncertain. This CDR3 spans 14 amino acids. The V gene's germline CDR1 is ENHRY and CDR2 SYGVKD. CDR3 sequence: CASSDWGHDQPQHF. The CDR3 DNA sequence: TGTGCCAGCAGTGATTGGGGTCACGATCAGCCCCAGCATTTT.

Ten or more counts support this clonotype. This chain connects TRBV6-1 to TRBJ1-5; D remains unclear. Germline V gives CDR1 MNHNS, CDR2 SASEGT. The CDR3 sequence is 13 residues long. V was cut by 10 bases and J by 3 bases, with 13 bases left in between. CDR3 nucleotide sequence: TGTGCCAACCGTGAGGGTGACAATCAGCCCCAGCATTTT. It encodes CANREGDNQPQHF.